This record looks at one T cell receptor (beta chain) sequence and its context. This clonotype was seen only once. No antigen is known for it. As the CDR3 is not closed by the conserved phenylalanine or tryptophan, this likely results from a read error. The limits of the CDR3 on the DNA are not certain, so only TCRdb's listed CDR3 is given. RNA was isolated from bulk unsorted tissue, and RNA quality was assessed with a NanoDrop ND-1000 and an Agilent 2100. Newly diagnosed lung cancer patients without prior chemotherapy who had been admitted for thoracic surgery in China between August and November 2014 were enrolled as donors. Anyone who had undergone radiotherapy or chemotherapy before, or who had another cancer at the same time, was left out of the study. Surgical tissue pieces of roughly 1-2.1 cm3 were preserved in RNAlater solution and stored at -80 °C until use. The CDR3 is 14 residues long, counting both termini. Based on the germline V gene (reference sequence), the CDR1 and CDR2 sequences are MNHNY and SVGAGI.

The sample belongs to a study of tumor and adjacent non-tumor tissue in lung cancer listed by TCRdb under 2018. About the full investigation: Of the cohort, around eleven patients had adenocarcinoma, 2 had squamous cell carcinoma and 1 had small cell lung cancer. The approximately 15 patients were aged about 31 to 80 years, included about ten men and 5 women, and had TNM stage I to III disease. In total, sequencing yielded 95 million to 150 million productive TCRbeta reads, which works out to an average of roughly 4.2 million reads per sample. The study compared bulk TCRbeta repertoires between lung tumor tissue and matched distant non-tumor lung tissue from about 14 lung cancer patients. For each patient, one tumor sample and one normal lung sample were taken, giving around 31 paired specimens that underwent TCRbeta CDR3 sequencing. Study-level results and caveats: Younger patients had significantly higher TCR diversity, and higher tumor TCR diversity was associated with shorter overall and disease-free survival. Because peripheral blood was not sequenced, blood TCRbeta repertoires in the lung cancer patients of the study were not examined. Neither the sequencing platform nor unique molecular identifiers are named or mentioned anywhere in the methods. Significantly higher TCR diversity (inverse Simpson) was observed in tumor tissue than in normal lung tissue (around 450 vs 150, P = 0.0075, Mann-Whitney U test). The top 100 clones made up a significantly larger cumulative share of the repertoire in normal lung than in tumor tissue. Only roughly 16 patients were in the cohort, and the authors stated that larger samples and more detailed clinical data are needed.

Library generation was performed with multiplex PCR. The sequencing machine was an Illumina HiSeq 2500. Following protocols modified from ARM-PCR, the researchers constructed TCRbeta libraries through three rounds of nested PCR with primers (Table S4). PCR products of 200-500 bp were gel-excised and purified with the QIAquick gel extraction kit before sequencing. The authors processed their data as follows. Trimmomatic was used to clean the reads, FLASH merged the cleaned reads into complete CDR3 sequences, and MiTCR assigned the sequences to V(D)J germline segments. Clonal diversity was computed as the inverse Simpson's index with VDJtools. In-frame sequences without a premature stop codon were defined as productive reads. TCRdb itself trimmed the public reads at Q25 with fastp, ran MiXCR and retained productive beta chains. Here each entry gathers all rows of one CDR3 protein and keeps the most common genes and DNA. TCRdb, not the original authors, processed these V and J calls. The sample records more than 75,000 distinct CDR3 sequences, nearly 70% of which are singletons. Around 13% of the sample is taken by the ten largest.

This chain is built from TRBV6-6 and TRBJ2-1; the D call TRBD1 from the table was never checked on the DNA. The sequence was obtained from a woman in her 70s with non-small cell lung cancer. The sequenced material came from lung tumor tissue. The CDR3 is CASSTRDHDVEQIL.